The subject of this entry is one T cell receptor (beta chain). Its cognate antigen is unknown. These data are taken from a study of persistence of HIV-infected CD4 T cells. The stimulus was an HIV-1 Gag 15-mer peptide pool, about 1.1 ug/peptide/mL. CD40L-negative CD69-negative CD45RO-high memory CD4+ T cells were sorted as populations depleted of antigen-responding cells. CD8-depleted PBMCs were stimulated less than 20 hours with anti-CD28/CD49d costimulation, CD40-blocking antibody and enfuvirtide. This was the immunoSEQ version 4 assay in survey mode. Produced via immunoSEQ multiplex PCR; TCRdb's table is partial and in-frame only. The sample shows around 30,000 clones, 80% to 90% of them seen only once. Trimming took off 4 bases at V and 2 bases at J, with 5 bases between the two ends. Germline CDR1 is SNHLY and CDR2 is FYNNEI. The CDR3 contains 12 residues.

This TCR derives from an adult woman with HIV who was CMV-seropositive. V usage is TRBV2 and J usage is TRBJ2-5; no reliable D call. Sample: CD4+ T cells sorted from PBMCs after roughly 20-hour stimulation, taken from a patient who received antiretroviral therapy. The CDR3 is CASSALQETQYF. Written as DNA, the CDR3 is TGTGCCAGCAGTGCTTTGCAAGAGACCCAGTACTTC.